The entry below describes one TCR beta chain. Antigen specificity is unknown. This sample is part of a study of post-analysis software for immune sequencing data. Unique molecular identifiers tagged the TCR beta cDNA libraries. A population of about 1 to 11 million T cells gave rise to roughly 0.5 million cDNA molecules. MiXCR was run by TCRdb on the PCR reads, yielding one entry per CDR3 protein. Of under 650,000 distinct CDR3 sequences in the sample, 40% to 50% are singletons; the top ten hold 1.5% to 2%. The CDR3 totals 15 residues. Germline loops: CDR1 DFQATT, CDR2 SNEGSKA (reference sequence). J lost 7 bases, V lost 5 bases, and 14 bases had no gene match. Overall study findings and caveats: Batch-matched samples strongly co-clustered by F measure. TRBV5-6, TRBV5-1 and TRBV20-1 were among roughly 5 TRBV segments more frequent in patients than controls.

The TCR comes from a girl between 10 and 17 years old with multiple sclerosis. Material for sequencing was blood. The V gene is TRBV20-1, the J gene TRBJ2-1, with 7 bases identical to TRBD2. CDR3 sequence (DNA): TGCAGTGCTCCCACCGGGGGAGGGTGGCTGAATGAGCAGTTCTTC. It codes for CSAPTGGGWLNEQFF.